This is a list of T cell receptor beta chains from one sample in a study of CD8+ T cells in alopecia areata. Generated by immunoSEQ multiplex PCR, the TCRdb table keeps only in-frame clones and is missing some. This repertoire shows some 170,000 clones, around 64% found once; its top ten account for 11%. Source: CD8+ T cells sorted from blood, taken at week 0. The source of these receptors is a human donor with alopecia areata. Both conserved end residues are part of each CDR3. The order of the fields is CDR3 DNA, CDR3 protein, clone size, D gene, V gene, J gene. The D gene is left open where the match is weak. The size entry is marked missing in some rows and otherwise reads once, few, many or a size class.

CDR3nt: TGTGCCAGCAGCCATCTTTACACTGAAGCTTTCTTT; CDR3aa: CASSHLYTEAFF; abundance: few; d_gene: NA; v_gene: TRBV14; j_gene: TRBJ1-1
CDR3nt: TGTGCCACCATCCCGAGCGGCACCGGGGAGCTGTTTTTT; CDR3aa: CATIPSGTGELFF; abundance: NA; d_gene: NA; v_gene: TRBV2; j_gene: TRBJ2-2
CDR3nt: TGTGCCAGCGGGCCGACTGGAAACTATGGCTACACCTTC; CDR3aa: CASGPTGNYGYTF; abundance: NA; d_gene: NA; v_gene: TRBV7-6; j_gene: TRBJ1-2
CDR3nt: TGCGCCAGCCCGACTAGGGGCGGTGGCTACACCTTC; CDR3aa: CASPTRGGGYTF; abundance: NA; d_gene: NA; v_gene: TRBV23-1; j_gene: TRBJ1-2
CDR3nt: TGTGCCAGCACCCGGGCCTCCGAGAGGTTCAATCAGCCCCAGCATTTT; CDR3aa: CASTRASERFNQPQHF; abundance: few; d_gene: NA; v_gene: TRBV28; j_gene: TRBJ1-5
CDR3nt: TGCAGCGTAGTGGGGATTGCTGGGGCCAACGTCCTGACTTTC; CDR3aa: CSVVGIAGANVLTF; abundance: NA; d_gene: NA; v_gene: TRBV29-1; j_gene: TRBJ2-6
CDR3nt: TGTGCCTGGAGCCAAGGGACAGGGCGAAATCAGCCCCAGCATTTT; CDR3aa: CAWSQGTGRNQPQHF; abundance: NA; d_gene: TRBD1; v_gene: TRBV30; j_gene: TRBJ1-5
CDR3nt: TGCGCCAGCAGCTTGGACAGGGCCGCTAATGAAAAACTGTTTTTT; CDR3aa: CASSLDRAANEKLFF; abundance: once; d_gene: NA; v_gene: TRBV5-1; j_gene: TRBJ1-4
CDR3nt: TGTGCCAGCAGCCTCACACTAGCGGGGGTTGGAGATACGCAGTATTTT; CDR3aa: CASSLTLAGVGDTQYF; abundance: NA; d_gene: TRBD2; v_gene: TRBV5-6; j_gene: TRBJ2-3
CDR3nt: TGTGCCAGCAGTTACTCGTCGAGGAATGAGCAGTTCTTC; CDR3aa: CASSYSSRNEQFF; abundance: NA; d_gene: NA; v_gene: TRBV6-5; j_gene: TRBJ2-1